This TCR beta chain derives from a study of preoperative IRX-2 immunotherapy in early breast cancer. This sample's treatment: preoperative locoregional IRX-2 cytokine immunotherapy. Samples came from a phase Ib trial of preoperative locoregional IRX-2 cytokine immunotherapy. Profiling relied on immunoSEQ multiplex PCR, and the TCRdb table lists in-frame clones only, not all of them. Of about 98,000 clones listed, about nine tenths are singletons. V lost 4 bases to trimming and J lost 4 bases, with 13 bases between them. The CDR3 is made up of 15 amino acids. Germline CDR1 is MNHGY and CDR2 is SAAAGT. V usage is TRBV6-8 and J usage is TRBJ2-2; no clear D gene. The source of this sequence is a human donor with breast cancer. This specimen was tumor tissue, taken after IRX-2 immunotherapy. In nucleotides, the CDR3 is TGTGCCAGCAGTTTCCGAAGGGTTTTCACCGGGGAGCTGTTTTTT. Translation: CASSFRRVFTGELFF.